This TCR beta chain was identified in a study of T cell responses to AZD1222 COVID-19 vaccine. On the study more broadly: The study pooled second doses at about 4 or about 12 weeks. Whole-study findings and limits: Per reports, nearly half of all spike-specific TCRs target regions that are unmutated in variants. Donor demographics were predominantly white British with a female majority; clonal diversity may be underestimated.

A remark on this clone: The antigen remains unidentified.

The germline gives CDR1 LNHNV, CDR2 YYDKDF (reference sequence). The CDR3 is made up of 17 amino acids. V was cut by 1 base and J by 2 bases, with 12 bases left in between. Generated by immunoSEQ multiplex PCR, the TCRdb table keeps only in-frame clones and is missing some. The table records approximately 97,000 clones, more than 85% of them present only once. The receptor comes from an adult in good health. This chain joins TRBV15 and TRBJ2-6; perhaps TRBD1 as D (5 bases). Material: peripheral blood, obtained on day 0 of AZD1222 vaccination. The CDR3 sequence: CATSRANQGAGANVLTF. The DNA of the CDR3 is TGTGCCACCAGCAGAGCTAACCAGGGTGCTGGGGCCAACGTCCTGACTTTC.